Each of the 2 T cell receptor beta chains below was sequenced from the same sample in a study of T cells in placental villitis. No antigen has been identified for these receptors. Study results and caveats: Villitis of unknown etiology placentae had higher clonality than controls, median around 0.061 versus 0.0062.

The libraries were made with immunoSEQ v4. The table came from immunoSEQ multiplex PCR; TCRdb's copy has only in-frame clones and leaves some out. The sample yields about 2,000 clones, approximately 77% seen once. The specimen was placental tissue containing maternal and fetal cells. These receptors were obtained from a human patient with villitis of unknown etiology; the placental T cells may come from both mother and fetus.

The chain combines TRBV28 with TRBJ1-5; D is uncertain. V was clipped by 5 bases and J by 4 bases, with 12 bases between them. Germline V gene lookup returns CDR1 MDHEN and CDR2 SYDVKM. The CDR3 runs 14 residues. CDR3 nucleotides: TGTGCCAGCAGTACGAACGGGCCTAATCAGCCCCAGCATTTT. Its protein product is CASSTNGPNQPQHF.

The rearrangement uses TRBV27 and TRBJ2-5; D remains unclear. The CDR3 runs 16 residues. V shed 2 bases and J shed 4 bases, with 17 bases lying between them. Germline CDR1 reads MNHEY; CDR2 reads SMNVEV (reference sequence). CDR3 residues: CASSLVPGGRLETQYF. CDR3 DNA sequence: TGTGCCAGCAGTTTAGTTCCGGGCGGCCGCTTAGAGACCCAGTACTTC.